This T cell receptor beta chain was found in a study of vaccination and CD4 T cells after COVID-19. Study as a whole: In culture, cells were exposed to overlapping spike peptides from SARS-CoV-2, HCoV-NL63, HCoV-OC43 and HCoV-229E.

With the Oncomine TCR Beta short-read assay, DNA from cultured CD4+ T cells was sequenced. TCRdb re-called the PCR reads with MiXCR, one entry per CDR3 protein. This table has about 12,000 distinct CDR3 sequences, 59% appearing once. In this sample, this clonotype turned up a few times. The antigen is not known. The CDR3 runs to 15 residues. Germline CDR1 is KGHDR and CDR2 is SFDVKD. Unmatched junction bases numbered 9, after V lost 4 bases and J lost 5 bases. As to treatment: roughly nine-day PBMC culture with coronavirus spike peptide pools or control peptides (ViraFEST assay). The TCR originated in a human donor who had recovered from COVID-19. The specimen sequenced was CD4+ T cells from blood, cultured in vitro. The chain is built from TRBV24-1 and TRBJ2-5, with 7 bases aligning to TRBD2. The CDR3 protein is CATSEPGAGKETQYF. The CDR3 DNA reads as TGTGCCACCAGTGAGCCTGGAGCGGGAAAGGAGACCCAGTACTTC.